This TCR beta chain was documented in a study of low-dose radiotherapy and immunotherapy resistance in tumors. The germline V and J ends were trimmed by 5 bases and 2 bases, with 12 bases remaining between them. Germline V gives CDR1 MNHEY, CDR2 SVGAGI. The CDR3 has 14 residues. Of note for this clonotype: It is likely a read error: a sequence one base away is far more abundant.

Time point: after trial treatment. Treatment indicated: LDRT plus nivolumab, ipilimumab, low-dose cyclophosphamide and aspirin (RACIN trial). Primers targeting TRAV and TRBV primed first-strand cDNA, covering alpha and beta chains. The TCRs were subjected to amplification over approximately 18 PCR cycles employing a constant-region primer in conjunction with a V-primer adapter. A single record per CDR3 protein comes from TCRdb applying MiXCR to the reads. The table lists approximately 80,000 distinct CDR3 sequences, roughly 17% of them singletons. The chain couples TRBV6-5 to TRBJ1-2, with a tentative D call TRBD1 (5 bases). The TCR originated in a male donor with prostate cancer. The sample consisted of PBMCs, taken after low-dose radiotherapy plus immunotherapy. CDR3 DNA sequence: TGTGCCAGCAGTGAGTCGCGGGGGAACTATGGCTACACCTTC. As protein: CASSESRGNYGYTF.